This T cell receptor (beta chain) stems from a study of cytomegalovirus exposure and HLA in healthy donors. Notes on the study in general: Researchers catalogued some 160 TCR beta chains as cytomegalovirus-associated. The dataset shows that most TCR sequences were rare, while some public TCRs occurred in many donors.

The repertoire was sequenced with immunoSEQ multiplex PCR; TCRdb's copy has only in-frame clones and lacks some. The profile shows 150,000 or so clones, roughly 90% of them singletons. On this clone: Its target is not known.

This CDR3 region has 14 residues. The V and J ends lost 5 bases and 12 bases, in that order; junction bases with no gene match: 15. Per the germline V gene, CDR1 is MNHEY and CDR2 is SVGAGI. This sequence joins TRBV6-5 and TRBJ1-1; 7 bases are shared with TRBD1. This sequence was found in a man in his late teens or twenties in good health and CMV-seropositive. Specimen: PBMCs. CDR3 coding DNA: TGTGCCAGCAGTCGACCAACAGGGGTCGGTATTACTTTCTTT. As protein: CASSRPTGVGITFF.